The entry that follows covers one T cell receptor (beta chain) sequence. Which antigen it targets is not known. No base quality values were provided; no much bigger clone lies one nucleotide off. The CDR3 covers 18 residues, taking in both the cysteine and the phenylalanine. The kept DNA is CDR3 alone, 54 bases in frame from the first base. V and J are truncated by 1 base and 0 bases respectively, leaving an intervening sequence of 15 bases. CDR1 and CDR2 are drawn from the germline V gene (reference sequence): SEHNR, FQNEAQ. PBMCs were isolated by Ficoll-Paque density gradient centrifugation. This specimen belongs to a study of T-cell memory formation after mild COVID-19 (dated by TCRdb to the early 2020s). For the wider study: Most TCR sequence clusters were specific to one of the two donors. Longitudinal TCRalpha and TCRbeta repertoire sequencing tracked T-cell clones expanding and contracting after mild COVID-19 in two donors. The cohort was made up of two young adult volunteers, one female and one male, who were previously healthy.

Beyond this particular receptor, the publication reports: Clones contracting from day 15 to 85 had balanced CD4/CD8 phenotypes, while a second wave expanding from day 15 to 37 was biased towards CD4+. Whether the second-wave clones peaking on day 37 were SARS-CoV-2 specific was not confirmed. Contracting CD4+ clones were found mainly in CM and EM memory subsets, while CD8+ clones were enriched in EMRA. Some responding clones were found in pre-infection memory, which suggests that pre-existing cross-reactive memory T cells took part in the SARS-CoV-2 response. Only two mild cases were covered in the study, and larger cohorts including severe cases with pre-infection samples were considered necessary.

Sequenced using an Illumina NovaSeq 6000. TCRalpha and TCRbeta cDNA libraries were built by 5'RACE with constant-segment primers, adding sample barcodes and unique molecular identifiers. Trizol reagent was used to extract RNA from every sample. The libraries were amplified in two PCR steps, and the second step added a second sample barcode and Illumina TruSeq adapters. The libraries were sequenced on an Illumina NovaSeq using 2 x 150 bp paired-end reads. Regarding the original processing steps: With migec v1.2.7, reads were demultiplexed and then collapsed into UMI-guided consensus sequences. Using mixcr v2.1.11, UMI consensuses were aligned to TRA and TRB V and J templates and then assembled into clonotypes. Clonotypes were classified as expanded or contracted when called significant by both edgeR and NoisET, with noise models trained on biological replicates. For edgeR calls, the thresholds were a false discovery rate-adjusted p below 0.01 and a log2 fold-change of 1. As an exploratory analysis of dynamics, PCA with hierarchical clustering was applied to max-normalized trajectories of the 1000 most abundant clonotypes. Separately sequenced CD4+ and CD8+ repertoires were used to assign a CD4 or CD8 phenotype to each responding clone. TCRdb reworked the public reads: Q25 trimming with fastp, MiXCR clone assembly, productive beta chains retained. Rows merge per CDR3 protein into single entries with the most common DNA and genes. TCRdb's processing, not the authors' own work, is the source of the V and J calls. This sample has approximately 190,000 distinct CDR3 sequences in its table, and 18% of those were observed once. The ten largest account for roughly 2.3% of the sample.

Sequencing input: PBMCs or a T cell subset sorted from them (not recorded which). Rearrangement joined TRBV7-9 to TRBJ1-4; the D region possibly corresponds to TRBD1 (5 bases align). The receptor comes from an adult woman who had mild COVID-19 (a few samples of this study predate the infection). The sample titles of this study are shuffled in the database, so cell type and time point are left out; the donor was told from shared clones. The DNA reads as follows: TGTGCCAGCAGCTTAGACCCAGGGTTTCTCCCAACTAATGAAAAACTGTTTTTT. It codes for CASSLDPGFLPTNEKLFF.